The rows below give T cell receptor beta chains drawn from one sample of a study of shared clonotypes between healthy human individuals. The data were produced by immunoSEQ multiplex PCR, yet TCRdb's version contains in-frame clones alone and is incomplete. The top ten clones hold approximately 0.38% of a sample with 1.4 million or so clones, roughly 98.5% of them seen once. Sequencing was carried out using naive CD4+ T cells sorted from blood. The receptors come from a young man in good health. The CDR3 runs from the conserved cysteine through the conserved F or W. D genes are given only for firm matches. Some rows mark clone size as missing; the rest say once, few, many or name a class of expanded clone.

V gene	clone size	J gene	D gene	CDR3 length	CDR3 protein	CDR3 DNA
TRBV28	NA	TRBJ1-2	TRBD1	16	CASSLYRQGRDYGYTF	TGTGCCAGCAGTCTCTATCGACAGGGGAGAGACTATGGCTACACCTTC
TRBV30	NA	TRBJ1-2	NA	12	CAWSYRAHGYTF	TGTGCCTGGAGTTACAGGGCTCATGGCTACACCTTC
TRBV7-9	NA	TRBJ2-7	TRBD2	16	CASSLYRGGPTYEQYF	TGTGCCAGCAGCTTATATCGCGGGGGGCCCACGTACGAGCAGTACTTC
TRBV5-1	NA	TRBJ2-3	NA	14	CASSLRTGTDTQYF	TGCGCCAGCAGCTTGAGGACAGGCACAGATACGCAGTATTTT
TRBV14	NA	TRBJ2-1	NA	18	CASSQGASGISPYNEQFF	TGTGCCAGCAGTCAGGGGGCTAGCGGGATATCTCCCTACAATGAGCAGTTCTTC
TRBV5-4	NA	TRBJ2-7	NA	15	CASSFGSSAPYEQYF	TGTGCCAGCAGCTTCGGGTCTAGCGCACCCTACGAGCAGTACTTC
TRBV6-1	NA	TRBJ1-1	NA	15	CASSSQGGIGTEAFF	TGTGCCAGCAGTTCGCAAGGGGGTATAGGCACTGAAGCTTTCTTT
TRBV30	NA	TRBJ2-7	NA	13	CAWSWHPGVEQYF	TGTGCCTGGAGTTGGCACCCAGGGGTCGAGCAGTACTTC
TRBV25-1	NA	TRBJ2-1	TRBD2	15	CASSEPAGDYNEQFF	TGTGCCAGCAGTGAACCAGCGGGGGACTACAATGAGCAGTTCTTC
TRBV5-6	NA	TRBJ2-3	NA	13	CASSLGTTDTQYF	TGTGCCAGCAGCCTCGGGACTACAGATACGCAGTATTTT
TRBV5-1	once	TRBJ2-7	TRBD1	14	CASSLSTGGNEQYF	TGCGCCAGCAGCCTATCCACAGGGGGAAACGAGCAGTACTTC
TRBV7-9	NA	TRBJ2-1	NA	18	CASSPTRRGYSSYNEQFF	TGTGCCAGCAGCCCTACTCGACGGGGCTATAGCTCCTACAATGAGCAGTTCTTC
TRBV11-2	NA	TRBJ2-1	NA	17	CASSPFVFGASYNEQFF	TGTGCCAGCAGCCCTTTCGTATTCGGCGCCTCCTACAATGAGCAGTTCTTC
TRBV18	NA	TRBJ2-1	TRBD2	17	CASSPRTSGRARNEQFF	TGTGCCAGCTCACCAAGGACTAGCGGGAGGGCAAGGAATGAGCAGTTCTTC
TRBV27	NA	TRBJ1-4	NA	16	CASSPSGIATNEKLFF	TGTGCCAGCAGCCCATCAGGAATCGCAACTAATGAAAAACTGTTTTTT
TRBV27	NA	TRBJ2-3	NA	13	CASSLSMGDTQYF	TGTGCCAGCAGTTTATCGATGGGAGATACGCAGTATTTT
TRBV4-3	NA	TRBJ2-3	TRBD2	16	CASSQKGLGFTDTQYF	TGCGCCAGCAGCCAAAAGGGACTAGGCTTCACAGATACGCAGTATTTT
TRBV6-5	NA	TRBJ2-2	NA	14	CASRKTGNTGELFF	TGTGCCAGCAGGAAGACAGGGAACACCGGGGAGCTGTTTTTT
TRBV28	NA	TRBJ2-1	NA	11	CASSSPPTKVF	TGTGCCAGCAGCTCACCACCGACAAAAGTCTTC
TRBV5-1	NA	TRBJ2-6	NA	15	CASSLTGSGANVLTF	TGCGCCAGCAGCCTAACAGGGTCTGGGGCCAACGTCCTGACTTTC
TRBV5-5	NA	TRBJ2-5	NA	13	CASTLSHQETQYF	TGTGCCAGCACCCTTTCCCACCAAGAGACCCAGTACTTC
TRBV28	NA	TRBJ1-1	NA	16	CASSPPYRATPAEAFF	TGTGCCAGCAGCCCACCCTACCGGGCCACCCCGGCTGAAGCTTTCTTT
TRBV10-3	NA	TRBJ1-2	NA	13	CAISDSPGYGYTF	TGTGCCATCAGTGATAGTCCGGGCTATGGCTACACCTTC
TRBV27	NA	TRBJ2-7	TRBD1	15	CASSTWGQISYEQYF	TGTGCCAGCAGTACATGGGGACAGATATCCTACGAGCAGTACTTC
TRBV13	NA	TRBJ2-7	TRBD2	14	CASSLPGGAYEQYF	TGTGCCAGCAGCTTACCGGGAGGTGCCTACGAGCAGTACTTC
TRBV11-2	once	TRBJ1-3	TRBD1	15	CASSADRANIDTIYF	TGTGCCAGCAGCGCCGACAGGGCAAATATAGACACCATATATTTT
TRBV10-2	NA	TRBJ2-7	TRBD2	17	CASSDWRLAGNSYEQYF	TGCGCCAGCAGTGACTGGAGACTAGCGGGCAACTCCTACGAGCAGTACTTC
TRBV5-5	NA	TRBJ2-7	NA	13	CASSSSSPREQYF	TGTGCCAGCAGTTCCTCTAGCCCACGGGAGCAGTACTTC
TRBV5-4	NA	TRBJ2-7	NA	12	CASSLASSEQYF	TGTGCCAGCAGCTTGGCGTCGAGCGAGCAGTACTTC
TRBV5-1	NA	TRBJ2-1	TRBD2	15	CASSFQAGSHNEQFF	TGCGCCAGCAGCTTTCAAGCGGGGAGCCACAATGAGCAGTTCTTC
TRBV27	NA	TRBJ1-2	NA	15	CASSLSTAGLYGYTF	TGTGCCAGCAGTTTATCGACAGCGGGCCTCTATGGCTACACCTTC
TRBV20-1	NA	TRBJ2-3	NA	11	CSQCEADTQYF	TGCAGTCAATGCGAAGCCGATACGCAGTATTTT
TRBV5-6	once	TRBJ2-7	TRBD2	18	CASSLVLTSGRGRYEQYF	TGTGCCAGCAGCTTGGTCTTGACTAGCGGGAGGGGCCGGTACGAGCAGTACTTC
TRBV7-8	once	TRBJ2-7	TRBD2	13	CASSRGGFYEQYF	TGTGCCAGCAGCCGGGGGGGATTTTACGAGCAGTACTTC
TRBV5-4	NA	TRBJ2-7	TRBD2	15	CASSLVTSGRTEQYF	TGTGCCAGCAGCTTGGTAACTAGCGGGAGAACCGAGCAGTACTTC
TRBV28	NA	TRBJ1-1	NA	14	CASSLRAANTEAFF	TGTGCCAGCAGTTTAAGGGCGGCGAACACTGAAGCTTTCTTT
TRBV11-3	NA	TRBJ1-5	TRBD1	16	CASSSVQGRGNQPQHF	TGTGCCAGCAGCTCGGTACAGGGGAGAGGCAATCAGCCCCAGCATTTT
TRBV5-4	NA	TRBJ2-5	NA	14	CASSLVDYQETQYF	TGTGCCAGCAGCTTGGTAGACTACCAAGAGACCCAGTACTTC
TRBV2	NA	TRBJ1-3	NA	14	CASFRRANGNTIYF	TGTGCCAGCTTTCGTCGGGCTAATGGAAACACCATATATTTT
TRBV27	NA	TRBJ1-1	NA	15	CASSPIRQLNTEAFF	TGTGCCAGCAGTCCAATAAGGCAGCTGAACACTGAAGCTTTCTTT
TRBV19	NA	TRBJ2-1	TRBD1	15	CASSPRTGVYNEQFF	TGTGCCAGTAGTCCCCGGACAGGGGTTTACAATGAGCAGTTCTTC
TRBV7-9	NA	TRBJ1-1	NA	17	CASSLGIIGDGSTEAFF	TGTGCCAGCAGCTTAGGCATAATCGGGGACGGGAGCACTGAAGCTTTCTTT
TRBV7-9	NA	TRBJ1-4	TRBD1	19	CASSLSTGGVLATNEKLFF	TGTGCCAGCAGCTTATCGACAGGGGGAGTCCTTGCAACTAATGAAAAACTGTTTTTT
TRBV28	NA	TRBJ1-5	NA	18	CASSVVAGHYDSNQPQHF	TGTGCCAGCAGTGTCGTGGCGGGACACTACGATAGCAATCAGCCCCAGCATTTT
TRBV5-1	once	TRBJ1-1	NA	15	CASSLNTAPAVEAFF	TGCGCCAGCAGCTTGAACACGGCACCCGCGGTTGAAGCTTTCTTT
TRBV19	NA	TRBJ1-1	TRBD1	16	CASSPRTGRGDTEAFF	TGTGCCAGTAGTCCCCGGACAGGCCGCGGGGACACTGAAGCTTTCTTT
TRBV19	NA	TRBJ2-7	NA	14	CASRNPDPPDEQYF	TGTGCCAGTAGAAACCCGGACCCGCCGGACGAGCAGTACTTC
TRBV5-1	NA	TRBJ2-1	TRBD1	13	CASSQTGVDEQFF	TGCGCCAGCAGCCAAACAGGGGTGGATGAGCAGTTCTTC
TRBV19	NA	TRBJ2-5	NA	14	CASSIQGGGETQYF	TGTGCCAGTAGTATACAGGGTGGCGGAGAGACCCAGTACTTC
TRBV5-4	NA	TRBJ2-3	TRBD2	20	CASSAPGGAGGSARADTQYF	TGTGCCAGCAGCGCCCCTGGTGGAGCGGGAGGATCCGCTAGGGCAGATACGCAGTATTTT
TRBV19	NA	TRBJ1-5	NA	13	CASSITGDQPQHF	TGTGCCAGTAGTATTACGGGGGATCAGCCCCAGCATTTT
TRBV10-3	NA	TRBJ1-2	TRBD1	15	CAIRGTPGQGYGYTF	TGTGCCATCAGGGGTACTCCGGGACAGGGATACGGCTACACCTTC
TRBV6-5	NA	TRBJ1-2	TRBD1	14	CASSRGQGAYGYTF	TGTGCCAGCAGCCGGGGACAGGGAGCCTATGGCTACACCTTC
TRBV20-1	NA	TRBJ2-7	NA	11	CSASGTLEQYF	TGCAGTGCTTCCGGGACCCTCGAGCAGTACTTC
TRBV20-1	NA	TRBJ2-7	NA	11	CSADATYEQYF	TGCAGTGCTGATGCAACCTACGAGCAGTACTTC